A single sample is the source of the 19 T cell receptor beta chains below, sequenced in a study of T cells in Graves' hyperthyroidism and ophthalmopathy. Amplified TCR beta CDR3 regions came from RNA transcripts. Initially, a first-round RT-PCR of the TCR CDR3 employed the HTBI primer set. TCRdb itself ran the multiplex PCR reads through MiXCR, one entry per CDR3 protein. The top ten hold 10% to 15% of the sample, which has some 250,000 distinct CDR3 sequences, about 14% seen once. Sequenced: blood. Receptors originate from a middle-aged woman with Graves' hyperthyroidism that later progressed to Graves' ophthalmopathy.

This clonotype was counted ten times or more. The CDR3 nucleotides read TGCAGTGCGCTCAAATGGGGAGGACCGAAGGATTCACCCCTCCACTTT. Its translation: CSALKWGGPKDSPLHF. The chain carries TRBV20-1 and TRBJ1-6; D not certain. Between the trimmed V and J ends, which lost 6 bases and 8 bases, there was a span of 23 bases. CDR3 length: 16 amino acids. Germline V gives CDR1 DFQATT, CDR2 SNEGSKA (reference sequence).

The chain has TRBV27 and TRBJ1-2; D might be TRBD1 (6 bases). The CDR3 covers 13 residues. Germline V gene data show CDR1 as MNHEY and CDR2 as SMNVEV (reference sequence). V lost 3 bases and J 4 bases, leaving 9 bases between the germline ends. The CDR3, as DNA: TGTGCCAGCAGTTTTGGGGGCACCTATGGCTACACCTTC. This codes for CASSFGGTYGYTF.

The table lists this clonotype with many counts. This chain uses TRBV20-1 with TRBJ2-2; the match to TRBD1 covers 11 bases. V was clipped by 0 bases and J by 4 bases; unmatched bases: 7. Germline CDR1 and CDR2: DFQATT and SNEGSKA (reference sequence). CDR3 length: 17 residues. CDR3 sequence (DNA): TGCAGTGCTAGAGATCAGAGGGGGACAGGGGGCACCGGGGAGCTGTTTTTT. As protein: CSARDQRGTGGTGELFF.

This clonotype has a count of ten or more. The chain uses TRBV6-5 and TRBJ2-6, with D possibly being TRBD1 (6 bases). The CDR3 has 21 residues. From germline, CDR1 is MNHEY and CDR2 SVGAGI. Deletions cut 0 bases from V and 0 bases from J, with 21 bases between. The CDR3 loop reads CASSYSMQGLNDFSGANVLTF. The DNA for the CDR3 is TGTGCCAGCAGTTACTCGATGCAGGGGCTAAATGATTTCTCTGGGGCCAACGTCCTGACTTTC.

This clonotype appeared a few times. The chain joins TRBV4-1 to TRBJ2-3; TRBD1 agrees at 10 bases. Germline V CDR1 and CDR2: MGHRA, YSYEKL. With 4 bases clipped from V and 3 bases from J, the junction kept 4 bases outside the gene matches. The CDR3 spans 15 residues. The CDR3 DNA reads TGCGCCAGCAGCCGCTCGGGACAGGGGACAGATACGCAGTATTTT. Its translation: CASSRSGQGTDTQYF.

The table lists this clonotype with many counts. This chain connects TRBV7-9 to TRBJ2-1; 7 nucleotides match TRBD1. The CDR3 loop spans 20 amino acids. Germline loops: CDR1 SEHNR, CDR2 FQNEAQ (reference sequence). V shed 5 bases, J shed 7 bases, and the junction held 26 bases outside the gene matches. CDR3 protein: CASSPIPGQYLYPQRNEQFF. Written as DNA, the CDR3 is TGTGCCAGCAGCCCCATACCGGGACAGTACCTTTACCCCCAGAGGAATGAGCAGTTCTTC. Using reference TRBV7-9 and TRBJ2-1 for the parts outside the CDR3, the full variable domain is DTGVSQNPRHKITKRGQNVTFRCDPISEHNRLYWYRQTLGQGPEFLTYFQNEAQLEKSRLLSDRFSAERPKGSFSTLEIQRTEQGDSAMYLCASSPIPGQYLYPQRNEQFFGPGTRLTVL.

This clonotype was recorded at least ten times. The CDR3, as DNA: TGTGCCAGCAGCCTACAAGTTAGGCTAGCGATCGTCAATGAGCAGTTCTTC. It specifies CASSLQVRLAIVNEQFF. This chain connects TRBV7-9 to TRBJ2-1, with D perhaps matching TRBD2 (6 bases). The CDR3 is made up of 17 amino acids. The germline V and J ends were trimmed by 5 bases and 6 bases, with 23 bases remaining between them. Per the germline V gene, CDR1 is SEHNR and CDR2 is FQNEAQ (reference sequence).

In this sample, this clonotype turned up many times. The chain uses TRBV28 and TRBJ1-3; D not certain. This CDR3 comprises 21 residues. Trimming took off 4 bases at V and 4 bases at J, with 32 bases between the two ends. Germline CDR1 reads MDHEN; CDR2 reads SYDVKM. CDR3 region: CASSSGLLVAVNVEPGNTIYF. Here the CDR3 DNA reads TGTGCCAGCAGTTCGGGTTTGTTAGTAGCTGTGAACGTGGAGCCGGGAAACACCATATATTTT.

The chain recombines TRBV6-6 with TRBJ1-1; D remains unclear. Germline lookup yields CDR1 MNHNY and CDR2 SVGAGI (reference sequence). V shed 0 bases and J shed 6 bases, with 11 bases lying between them. The CDR3 is made up of 14 amino acids. The CDR3 region is CASSYSIGFSEAFF. CDR3 DNA sequence: TGTGCCAGCAGTTACTCGATAGGGTTTTCTGAAGCTTTCTTT.

This clonotype was counted at least ten times. The chain couples TRBV2 to TRBJ2-1, with D possibly being TRBD2 (6 bases). Per germline, CDR1 SNHLY and CDR2 FYNNEI. The CDR3 extends over 14 amino acids. V lost 3 bases, J lost 8 bases, and 14 bases lay in between. CDR3 residues: CASSDRKTSDEQFF. The CDR3 DNA is TGTGCCAGCAGTGATCGAAAGACTAGTGATGAGCAGTTCTTC.

This clonotype was recorded at least ten times. The rearrangement links TRBV6-5 to TRBJ2-1, with 7 nucleotides matching TRBD1. The length of the CDR3 is 13 residues. V lost 2 bases, J lost 10 bases, and 5 bases stayed unmatched. Per the germline V gene, CDR1 is MNHEY and CDR2 is SVGAGI. CDR3 protein: CASSYGTGVEQFF. For the CDR3, the DNA is TGTGCCAGCAGTTACGGTACAGGGGTCGAGCAGTTCTTC.

This clonotype was seen at least ten times. The chain uses TRBV7-9 and TRBJ2-3, with 8 bases fitting TRBD2. Germline assignment: CDR1 SEHNR and CDR2 FQNEAQ (reference sequence). V gave up 1 base and J gave up 4 bases; unmatched junction bases: 7. The CDR3 loop spans 16 amino acids. The CDR3 nucleotides are TGTGCCAGCAGCTTAGGAGCGGGAGAGGATGCAGATACGCAGTATTTT. This translates into CASSLGAGEDADTQYF. The full variable domain, rest sourced from reference TRBV7-9 and TRBJ2-3, is DTGVSQNPRHKITKRGQNVTFRCDPISEHNRLYWYRQTLGQGPEFLTYFQNEAQLEKSRLLSDRFSAERPKGSFSTLEIQRTEQGDSAMYLCASSLGAGEDADTQYFGPGTRLTVL.

On this clonotype itself: This likely comes from a read error, as the CDR3 has no conserved phenylalanine or tryptophan at its end. The chain links TRBV20-1 to TRBJ1-1; 8 bases line up with TRBD1. Germline CDR1 DFQATT, CDR2 SNEGSKA (reference sequence). Germline trimming cut 0 bases from V and 0 bases from J; bases unmatched to any gene: 15. This CDR3 has 19 residues. CDR3 residues: CSARDLGRGRELMNTEAFV. The CDR3 region has the DNA TGCAGTGCTAGAGATCTGGGCAGGGGGCGCGAGTTGATGAACACTGAAGCTTTCGTT.

This clonotype was observed many times. The chain combines TRBV6-1 with TRBJ2-3, with TRBD2 matching 8 bases. Per germline, CDR1 MNHNS and CDR2 SASEGT. The CDR3 has 23 amino acids. V shed 3 bases and J 2 bases; nucleotides not matched to a gene: 28. The CDR3 region is CASSELPTGVAGWGGDITDTQYF. CDR3 sequence (DNA): TGTGCCAGCAGTGAGCTTCCCACCGGGGTAGCGGGATGGGGGGGGGACATCACAGATACGCAGTATTTT.

This clonotype came up many times. This chain uses TRBV7-9 with TRBJ2-3; TRBD2 matches 8 bases. Germline trimming cut 1 base from V and 2 bases from J; bases unmatched to any gene: 8. This CDR3 region has 17 residues. CDR1 and CDR2 from the germline V gene are SEHNR and FQNEAQ (reference sequence). CDR3 residues: CASSLVGASGFTDTQYF. The CDR3 DNA follows: TGTGCCAGCAGCTTAGTAGGAGCTAGCGGGTTCACAGATACGCAGTATTTT.

A few counts support this clonotype. One base away lies a much larger clone, so this may be a sequencing read error. The chain joins TRBV28 to TRBJ1-5; D ambiguous. The CDR3 contains 11 residues. Germline CDR1 reads MDHEN; CDR2 reads SYDVKM. The CDR3 sequence: CAGSLHQPQHF. CDR3 coding DNA: TGTGCCGGCAGTTTGCATCAGCCCCAGCATTTT.

This clonotype occurred a few times. A read error may produce the germline difference seen at one junction end. The chain joins TRBV5-1 to TRBJ2-7; 7 nucleotides match TRBD2. This CDR3 is built from 14 residues. Per the germline V gene, CDR1 is SGHRS and CDR2 is YFSETQ. The DNA of the CDR3 is TGCGCCAGCAGCTTGGAAACCCGGGACTACGAGCAGTGCTTC. Amino acid sequence: CASSLETRDYEQCF.

This clonotype was detected many times. The CDR3, as DNA: TGTGCCAGCAGTATCGACAGGGTCAAATACAATGAGCAGTTCTTC. This codes for CASSIDRVKYNEQFF. The rearrangement links TRBV6-1 to TRBJ2-1; 7 nucleotides align to TRBD1. The germline gives CDR1 MNHNS, CDR2 SASEGT. Germline trimming cut 5 bases from V and 4 bases from J; bases unmatched to any gene: 8. This CDR3 comprises 15 residues.

The J gene is TRBJ2-1, the V gene TRBV15, with D perhaps matching TRBD1 (5 bases). From germline, CDR1 is LNHNV and CDR2 YYDKDF (reference sequence). V shed 0 bases and J shed 7 bases, with 16 bases lying between them. CDR3 length: 16 residues. CDR3 in amino acids: CATSRDLQGWRNEQFF. DNA for the CDR3: TGTGCCACCAGCAGAGATCTTCAGGGCTGGAGAAATGAGCAGTTCTTC. The whole variable domain, filled in from reference TRBV15 and TRBJ2-1, reads DAMVIQNPRYQVTQFGKPVTLSCSQTLNHNVMYWYQQKSSQAPKLLFHYYDKDFNNEADTPDNFQSRRPNTSFCFLDIRSPGLGDTAMYLCATSRDLQGWRNEQFFGPGTRLTVL.